The rows below give T cell receptor beta chains drawn from one sample of a study of patients and donors after allogeneic stem cell transplantation. MiXCR, run by TCRdb on the RT-PCR reads, gives a single entry per CDR3 protein. The sample lists some 960,000 distinct CDR3 sequences, over 15% occurring once. The sequencing input was blood, either unsorted or a sorted T cell fraction (not recorded which). Receptors were obtained from a human donor who was either an allogeneic HSCT recipient or a stem cell or donor lymphocyte infusion donor (not recorded which). It is not recorded whose cells these are; they may come from a transplant donor. Both conserved end residues are part of each CDR3. Fields, in order: D gene, CDR3 length, J gene, V gene, clone size, CDR3 DNA, CDR3 protein. The D gene is left open where the match is weak. Clone size is not always given. Where it is, it says once, few, many or a class for expanded clones.

d_gene: -
len: 13
j_gene: TRBJ2-7
v_gene: TRBV4-1
abundance: few
CDR3nt: TGCGCCAGCAGCCAAGATGAAAGGGGCGAGCAGTACTTC
CDR3aa: CASSQDERGEQYF

d_gene: -
len: 16
j_gene: TRBJ2-1
v_gene: TRBV7-2
abundance: few
CDR3nt: TGTGCCAGCAGCTTATATCCCGGGCACCGAACTAATGAGCAGTTCTTC
CDR3aa: CASSLYPGHRTNEQFF

d_gene: -
len: 14
j_gene: TRBJ1-6
v_gene: TRBV4-3
abundance: -
CDR3nt: TGCGCCAGCAGCCAAGGACCGGAGGATTCACCCCTCCACTTT
CDR3aa: CASSQGPEDSPLHF

d_gene: -
len: 16
j_gene: TRBJ2-1
v_gene: TRBV6-2/TRBV6-3
abundance: -
CDR3nt: TGTGCCAGCTCCGGAGGAGAGGGTAAGGGGTACAATGAGCAGTTCTTC
CDR3aa: CASSGGEGKGYNEQFF

d_gene: -
len: 16
j_gene: TRBJ2-1
v_gene: TRBV5-1
abundance: many
CDR3nt: TGCGCCAGCAGCTCTGGCAACGGGGCTTTCTACAATGAGCAGTTCTTC
CDR3aa: CASSSGNGAFYNEQFF

d_gene: TRBD1
len: 17
j_gene: TRBJ1-1
v_gene: TRBV27
abundance: -
CDR3nt: TGTGCCAGCAGTTTTGTCAGGGGGAGTAGAATGAACACTGAAGCTTTCTTT
CDR3aa: CASSFVRGSRMNTEAFF

d_gene: -
len: 16
j_gene: TRBJ1-6
v_gene: TRBV14
abundance: -
CDR3nt: TGTGCCAGCAGCCCCCTGGGGAGCTCCTATAATTCACCCCTCCACTTT
CDR3aa: CASSPLGSSYNSPLHF

d_gene: -
len: 14
j_gene: TRBJ2-7
v_gene: TRBV5-6
abundance: few
CDR3nt: TGTGCCAGCAGCTTGAGACGGACCTCCTACGAGCAGTACTTC
CDR3aa: CASSLRRTSYEQYF

d_gene: -
len: 16
j_gene: TRBJ2-5
v_gene: TRBV20-1
abundance: -
CDR3nt: TGCAGTGCTCAGCTGCCCCCTCGGGACTACCAAGAGACCCAGTACTTC
CDR3aa: CSAQLPPRDYQETQYF

d_gene: -
len: 16
j_gene: TRBJ2-1
v_gene: TRBV4-1
abundance: few
CDR3nt: TGCGCCAGCAGCCCGAGTCCTTGGGGGGCGTACAATGAGCAGTTCTTC
CDR3aa: CASSPSPWGAYNEQFF

d_gene: TRBD2
len: 15
j_gene: TRBJ2-1
v_gene: TRBV27
abundance: many
CDR3nt: TGTGCCAGCAGTTTCCTAGCGGGAGTCGTTCATGAGCAGTTCTTC
CDR3aa: CASSFLAGVVHEQFF

d_gene: TRBD2
len: 15
j_gene: TRBJ2-1
v_gene: TRBV20-1
abundance: -
CDR3nt: TGCAGTGCAAGGACTAGCGGGAGGGTCTACAATGAGCAGTTCTTC
CDR3aa: CSARTSGRVYNEQFF

d_gene: -
len: 16
j_gene: TRBJ2-3
v_gene: TRBV20-1
abundance: once
CDR3nt: TGCAGTGCCGCCCCCGGGAGCGGGACAATCAAAGATACGCAGTATTTT
CDR3aa: CSAAPGSGTIKDTQYF

d_gene: -
len: 18
j_gene: TRBJ1-3
v_gene: TRBV4-1
abundance: few
CDR3nt: TGCGCCAGCAGCCAATTCCCATCGGACTTATCTACGCGAAACACCATATATTTT
CDR3aa: CASSQFPSDLSTRNTIYF

d_gene: TRBD1
len: 16
j_gene: TRBJ2-7
v_gene: TRBV12-3/TRBV12-4
abundance: -
CDR3nt: TGTGCCAGCAGTGTCTCCGGGACAGGGGGCTTATACGAGCAGTACTTC
CDR3aa: CASSVSGTGGLYEQYF

d_gene: TRBD1
len: 15
j_gene: TRBJ1-1
v_gene: TRBV20-1
abundance: few
CDR3nt: TGCAGTGCAAAGAGAAGACAGGGGGGATGGACTGAAGCTTTCTTT
CDR3aa: CSAKRRQGGWTEAFF

d_gene: TRBD2
len: 18
j_gene: TRBJ2-2
v_gene: TRBV27
abundance: few
CDR3nt: TGTGCCAGCAGTTCCGGACTAGCGGGAGGGATTGTGACCGGGGAGCTGTTTTTT
CDR3aa: CASSSGLAGGIVTGELFF

d_gene: -
len: 13
j_gene: TRBJ2-3
v_gene: TRBV10-3
abundance: many
CDR3nt: TGTGCCATCAGTGAGTTGCACACGCATACGCAGTATTTT
CDR3aa: CAISELHTHTQYF

d_gene: -
len: 13
j_gene: TRBJ1-1
v_gene: TRBV9
abundance: -
CDR3nt: TGTGCCAGCAGCGTTTTCGGGAATACTGAAGCTTTCTTT
CDR3aa: CASSVFGNTEAFF

d_gene: -
len: 15
j_gene: TRBJ2-1
v_gene: TRBV27
abundance: -
CDR3nt: TGTGCCAGCAGTTTAGCGGGGCTCTCCTACAATGAGCAGTTCTTC
CDR3aa: CASSLAGLSYNEQFF

d_gene: -
len: 13
j_gene: TRBJ2-3
v_gene: TRBV7-9
abundance: -
CDR3nt: TGTGCCAGACGAGAGCCTGGCGGGGATACGCAGTATTTT
CDR3aa: CARREPGGDTQYF

d_gene: -
len: 19
j_gene: TRBJ1-2
v_gene: TRBV6-5
abundance: few
CDR3nt: TGTGCCAGCAGTTACTCAGACACAGGCACCGCTAGAAGCAACTATGGCTACACCTTC
CDR3aa: CASSYSDTGTARSNYGYTF

d_gene: -
len: 15
j_gene: TRBJ2-3
v_gene: TRBV29-1
abundance: many
CDR3nt: TGCAGCGTCAGGAACCGGACACACTCCACAGATACGCAGTATTTT
CDR3aa: CSVRNRTHSTDTQYF

d_gene: TRBD2
len: 15
j_gene: TRBJ2-7
v_gene: TRBV20-1
abundance: -
CDR3nt: TGCAGTGCTAGAGCCCCCCAAGCGGGAGGATCCGAGCAGTACTTC
CDR3aa: CSARAPQAGGSEQYF

d_gene: TRBD2
len: 16
j_gene: TRBJ2-2
v_gene: TRBV11-1
abundance: -
CDR3nt: TGTGCCAGCAGCTTATCTAGCGGGGTAAACACCGGGGAGCTGTTTTTT
CDR3aa: CASSLSSGVNTGELFF

d_gene: -
len: 13
j_gene: TRBJ2-7
v_gene: TRBV24-1
abundance: -
CDR3nt: TGTGCCACCAGTGTTGAACATGCGGACGAGCAGTACTTC
CDR3aa: CATSVEHADEQYF

d_gene: -
len: 15
j_gene: TRBJ1-6
v_gene: TRBV18
abundance: few
CDR3nt: TGTGCCAGCTCACCAGCTCGGCGAGCCAATTCACCCCTCCACTTT
CDR3aa: CASSPARRANSPLHF

d_gene: TRBD1
len: 18
j_gene: TRBJ2-3
v_gene: TRBV12-3/TRBV12-4
abundance: few
CDR3nt: TGTGCCAGCAGTTTGAGTTTACGACAGGGGGGTCCCACAGATACGCAGTATTTT
CDR3aa: CASSLSLRQGGPTDTQYF

d_gene: TRBD1
len: 16
j_gene: TRBJ2-2
v_gene: TRBV5-1
abundance: -
CDR3nt: TGCGCCAGCAGCCCCCCCGGGACAGGGGACACCGGGGAGCTGTTTTTT
CDR3aa: CASSPPGTGDTGELFF

d_gene: TRBD2
len: 16
j_gene: TRBJ2-1
v_gene: TRBV28
abundance: few
CDR3nt: TGTGCCAGCAGTGCCCCGCTAGCGGGAGTTTTGAATGAGCAGTTCTTC
CDR3aa: CASSAPLAGVLNEQFF

d_gene: -
len: 13
j_gene: TRBJ2-1
v_gene: TRBV20-1
abundance: many
CDR3nt: TGCAGTGCCTTTGCTAGCACGAGCAATGAGCAGTTCTTC
CDR3aa: CSAFASTSNEQFF

d_gene: -
len: 15
j_gene: TRBJ1-2
v_gene: TRBV5-1
abundance: -
CDR3nt: TGCGCCAGCAGCTCGGTGCGACAGACTAACTATGGCTACACCTTC
CDR3aa: CASSSVRQTNYGYTF

d_gene: -
len: 14
j_gene: TRBJ2-1
v_gene: TRBV5-1
abundance: few
CDR3nt: TGCGCCAGCAGCTCGGCAGGGGCGGACAATGAGCAGTTCTTC
CDR3aa: CASSSAGADNEQFF

d_gene: -
len: 13
j_gene: TRBJ2-5
v_gene: TRBV30
abundance: -
CDR3nt: TGTGCCTGGAGTAGTTGGATCCAAGAGACCCAGTACTTC
CDR3aa: CAWSSWIQETQYF

d_gene: -
len: 13
j_gene: TRBJ1-1
v_gene: TRBV10-3
abundance: -
CDR3nt: TGTGCCATCCCAGACAGACAGAACACTGAAGCTTTCTTT
CDR3aa: CAIPDRQNTEAFF

d_gene: TRBD1
len: 13
j_gene: TRBJ2-7
v_gene: TRBV20-1
abundance: -
CDR3nt: TGCAGTGCGAGCCGGGACAGAGATTACGAGCAGTACTTC
CDR3aa: CSASRDRDYEQYF

d_gene: -
len: 16
j_gene: TRBJ1-1
v_gene: TRBV5-1
abundance: -
CDR3nt: TGCGCCAGCAGCGCAACAAGTACCATGATGAACACTGAAGCTTTCTTT
CDR3aa: CASSATSTMMNTEAFF

d_gene: TRBD2
len: 18
j_gene: TRBJ2-7
v_gene: TRBV20-1
abundance: many
CDR3nt: TGCAGTGCTAGATCCCCCTTAAGGGCTAGCGGGAGGGCTTACGAGCAGTACTTC
CDR3aa: CSARSPLRASGRAYEQYF

d_gene: TRBD1
len: 14
j_gene: TRBJ2-7
v_gene: TRBV3-1
abundance: many
CDR3nt: TGTGCCAGCAGCCAAGATGCAGGGGGCTACGAGCAGTACTTC
CDR3aa: CASSQDAGGYEQYF

d_gene: -
len: 15
j_gene: TRBJ2-7
v_gene: TRBV20-1
abundance: few
CDR3nt: TGCAGTGCTCCCAGGCACGGGGGCTCCGCCTACGAGCAGTACTTC
CDR3aa: CSAPRHGGSAYEQYF

d_gene: -
len: 16
j_gene: TRBJ2-7
v_gene: TRBV2
abundance: -
CDR3nt: TGTGCCAGCAGTGGTCGTTTGCGGCAGAGCTCCTACGAGCAGTACTTC
CDR3aa: CASSGRLRQSSYEQYF

d_gene: -
len: 14
j_gene: TRBJ2-7
v_gene: TRBV29-1
abundance: few
CDR3nt: TGCAGCGTTGAAGAGGGCAGGGAGTCCTACGAGCAGTACTTC
CDR3aa: CSVEEGRESYEQYF

d_gene: TRBD2
len: 15
j_gene: TRBJ2-5
v_gene: TRBV6-1
abundance: few
CDR3nt: TGTGCCAGCATTCCTAGCGGGAGTGGGGGAGAGACCCAGTACTTC
CDR3aa: CASIPSGSGGETQYF

d_gene: -
len: 14
j_gene: TRBJ2-1
v_gene: TRBV24-1
abundance: -
CDR3nt: TGTGCCACCAGTGAGGGGAGCTCCTACAATGAGCAGTTCTTC
CDR3aa: CATSEGSSYNEQFF

d_gene: -
len: 15
j_gene: TRBJ1-2
v_gene: TRBV5-1
abundance: few
CDR3nt: TGCGCCAGCAGCTTGGACGTAGGGAAAGGGGTTGGCTACACCTTC
CDR3aa: CASSLDVGKGVGYTF

d_gene: -
len: 15
j_gene: TRBJ2-3
v_gene: TRBV6-5
abundance: -
CDR3nt: TGTGCCAGCAGTTACGGGGGGCCTATTACAGATACGCAGTATTTT
CDR3aa: CASSYGGPITDTQYF

d_gene: -
len: 12
j_gene: TRBJ2-5
v_gene: TRBV6-6
abundance: -
CDR3nt: TGTGCCAGCAGTCTTCCAGAGTGGACCCAGTACTTC
CDR3aa: CASSLPEWTQYF

d_gene: -
len: 14
j_gene: TRBJ1-5
v_gene: TRBV29-1
abundance: few
CDR3nt: TGCAGCGTTCGGACGGGAGATAGCAATCAGCCCCAGCATTTT
CDR3aa: CSVRTGDSNQPQHF

d_gene: TRBD2
len: 16
j_gene: TRBJ2-3
v_gene: TRBV20-1
abundance: -
CDR3nt: TGCAGTGCTAGTATTTTTGGCGGGAGGGGAACAGATACGCAGTATTTT
CDR3aa: CSASIFGGRGTDTQYF

d_gene: -
len: 16
j_gene: TRBJ2-2
v_gene: TRBV20-1
abundance: few
CDR3nt: TGCAGTGCTGAGAGCATAAAGGGGCAGAACACCGGGGAGCTGTTTTTT
CDR3aa: CSAESIKGQNTGELFF

d_gene: TRBD1
len: 16
j_gene: TRBJ1-5
v_gene: TRBV20-1
abundance: few
CDR3nt: TGCAGTGGAGGGACAGGGGGTGCCTATAGCAATCAGCCCCAGCATTTT
CDR3aa: CSGGTGGAYSNQPQHF